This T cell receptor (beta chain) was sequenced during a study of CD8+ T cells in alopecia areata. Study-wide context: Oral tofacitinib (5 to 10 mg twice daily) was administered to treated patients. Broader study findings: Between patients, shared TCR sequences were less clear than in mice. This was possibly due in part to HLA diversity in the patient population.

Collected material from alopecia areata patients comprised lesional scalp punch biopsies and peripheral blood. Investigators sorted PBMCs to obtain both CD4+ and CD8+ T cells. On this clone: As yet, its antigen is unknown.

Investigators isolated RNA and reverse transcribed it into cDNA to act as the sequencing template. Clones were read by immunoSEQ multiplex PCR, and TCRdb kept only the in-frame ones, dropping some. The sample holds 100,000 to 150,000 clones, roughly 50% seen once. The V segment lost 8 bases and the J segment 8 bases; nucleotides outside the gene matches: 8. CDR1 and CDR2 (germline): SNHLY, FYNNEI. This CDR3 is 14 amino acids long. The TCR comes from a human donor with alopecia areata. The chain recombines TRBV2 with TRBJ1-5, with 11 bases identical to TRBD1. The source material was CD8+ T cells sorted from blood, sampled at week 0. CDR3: CASSGQGARKPQHF. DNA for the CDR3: TGTGCCAGCTCAGGACAGGGGGCGAGGAAGCCCCAGCATTTT. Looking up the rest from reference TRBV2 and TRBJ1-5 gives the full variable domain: EPEVTQTPSHQVTQMGQEVILRCVPISNHLYFYWYRQILGQKVEFLVSFYNNEISEKSEIFDDQFSVERPDGSNFTLKIRSTKLEDSAMYFCASSGQGARKPQHFGDGTRLSIL.